This record concerns one T cell receptor (beta chain) sequence. Its antigen has not been determined. There are no base qualities to consult, and no much larger clone falls within one base. The sequencer listed for this sample is Illumina HiSeq 2500. Quantitative 5'-RACE with molecular barcodes was the method used to prepare the TCR beta libraries. Regarding the original processing steps: A new computational method based on a probabilistic model of VDJ rearrangement was used to identify disease-linked TCR variants. TCRdb trimmed the raw reads at Q25, called clones with MiXCR and kept productive beta chains. A single entry per CDR3 protein holds the most common genes and DNA from its merged rows. TCRdb's processing, not the authors', yielded these V and J calls. The sample records 400,000 or so distinct CDR3 sequences, roughly 26% of which are singletons. The ten largest account for about 0.89% of the sample.

These data belong to a study of CD8 T cells in ankylosing spondylitis (dated by TCRdb to 2017 to 2019). Background for the entire study: T cell receptor beta repertoires were profiled in healthy donors and ankylosing spondylitis patients so that disease-linked TCR variants could be found. The whole study cohort included over a hundred healthy donors and about two dozen ankylosing spondylitis patients. Peripheral blood samples were taken, and synovial fluid was additionally collected from ankylosing spondylitis patients. General study outcomes and caveats: Significant enrichment of the disease-linked clones was reported in matched synovial fluid samples from ankylosing spondylitis patients. Some of the motif variants had been reported before in the synovial fluid and blood of reactive arthritis patients, a finding that suggests common disease-initiation mechanisms. A TCR beta motif of seven or eight highly homologous amino acid variants appeared characteristic of blood from ankylosing spondylitis patients. In peripheral blood, the disease-linked clones were found at relatively low frequencies and had a CD8+ phenotype.

In the germline V gene, CDR1 corresponds to SQVTM and CDR2 to ANQGSEA. V is shortened by 8 bases, J by 0 bases, and the region joining them spans 13 bases. Including cysteine and phenylalanine, the CDR3 has 14 amino acids. Only CDR3 DNA remains: 42 bases, in frame from the first base. Rearrangement joined TRBV29-1 to TRBJ2-2; the D assignment is uncertain and may be TRBD1 or TRBD2, with 6 bases supporting each. The clonotype comes from a male donor with ankylosing spondylitis. The source material was blood, either unsorted or a sorted T cell fraction (not recorded which). This receptor has the CDR3 CSTGGSSNTGELFF. Read as DNA, the sequence is TGCAGCACCGGGGGCAGTTCGAACACCGGGGAGCTGTTTTTT.